Reported below is one T cell receptor beta chain. Its antigen is as yet unknown. The CDR3 length is 14 residues. V shed 5 bases, J shed 3 bases, and the junction held 5 bases outside the gene matches. In germline, CDR1 is LGHNA, CDR2 YNFKEQ. This record comes from a study of cytomegalovirus exposure and HLA in healthy donors. Regarding the study as a whole: Some public TCRs appeared in many individuals, while most sequences were rare.

Primers included in the PCR were 60 Vbeta and 13 Jbeta primers. Using immunoSEQ multiplex PCR, the repertoire was profiled, and TCRdb retains in-frame clones only, with some absent. This sample yields roughly 140,000 clones, of which around 10% are seen a single time; about 2% belongs to the top ten. The receptor comes from a male donor in good health and CMV-seronegative. Input material: PBMCs. J is TRBJ1-1 and V is TRBV4-2; TRBD1 matches 8 bases. CDR3 amino acids: CASSILQGDTEAFF. CDR3 nucleotides: TGTGCCAGCAGCATTTTACAGGGGGACACTGAAGCTTTCTTT.